This TCR beta chain comes out of a study of vaccination effects on CD4 cells after COVID-19. Study at large: Subjects were given two BNT162b2 or mRNA-1273 vaccine doses. General study points: Clones arising from infection and from vaccination showed marked clonal contraction late after vaccination. Spike-reactive clones found after vaccination in convalescents were mainly new vaccine-induced clones.

CDR3 length equals 14 residues. V lost 7 bases, J lost 6 bases, and 15 bases lay in between. Per the germline V gene, CDR1 is LNHDA and CDR2 is SQIVND (reference sequence). In regard to this clone: The antigen remains unidentified.

Within the ViraFEST assay, antigen-specific CD4+ T cells underwent expansion with viral peptide pools prior to sequencing. With about ten days of culture completed, CD4+ T cells were isolated. Between March and December 2020, the person had a SARS-CoV-2 infection that PCR confirmed. As the negative control culture, an HIV-1 Nef peptide pool was included. Clones were read by immunoSEQ multiplex PCR, and TCRdb kept only the in-frame ones, dropping some. The table lists tens of thousands of clones, more than 75% of them singletons, with 4.5% to 7% in the top ten. The sample was CD4+ T cells from PBMCs cultured with HIV peptides, taken before COVID-19 vaccination. Subset denoted: HIV-1 Nef peptide pool negative control/reference culture. The V and J genes are TRBV19 and TRBJ1-4; D unresolved. This receptor was obtained from a human donor who had a prior SARS-CoV-2 infection. The CDR3 coding sequence is TGTGCCAGTACCCCGGAATATCGGGATGAAAAACTGTTTTTT. Translated: CASTPEYRDEKLFF. The full variable domain, with the rest looked up from reference TRBV19 and TRBJ1-4, is DGGITQSPKYLFRKEGQNVTLSCEQNLNHDAMYWYRQDPGQGLRLIYYSQIVNDFQKGDIAEGYSVSREKKESFPLTVTSAQKNPTAFYLCASTPEYRDEKLFFGSGTQLSVL.